The rows below give T cell receptor beta chains drawn from one sample of a study of OX40 agonist ivuxolimab in advanced cancers. Measured with immunoSEQ multiplex PCR; TCRdb has only the in-frame clones, and not every one. The sample records under 80,000 clones, approximately 84% being singletons. This sample comprised CD4+ or CD8+ T cells sorted from blood, obtained in a trial of the OX40 agonist ivuxolimab. The source is an adult with an advanced solid tumor such as melanoma, head and neck, liver or kidney cancer. CDR3s include the opening cysteine and the closing phenylalanine or tryptophan. Fields, in order: clone size, J gene, D gene, V gene, CDR3 protein, CDR3 DNA. A D gene is named only where the DNA matches it firmly. Where a row states a size, it is once, few, many or the class of an expanded clone; other rows omit it.

>NA|TRBJ2-7|NA|TRBV7-2
CASSLVPSSYEQYF
TGTGCCAGCAGCTTGGTACCAAGCTCCTACGAGCAGTACTTC
>NA|TRBJ2-5|TRBD2|TRBV11-2
CASSSGTSSPQVGAQYF
TGTGCCAGCAGCTCCGGGACTAGCAGCCCCCAAGTGGGGGCCCAGTACTTC
>NA|TRBJ1-2|TRBD1|TRBV5-4
CASSHRDRGYGYTF
TGTGCCAGCAGCCACCGGGACAGGGGGTATGGCTACACCTTC
>NA|TRBJ2-6|TRBD1|TRBV28
CASSSTGVGANVLTF
TGTGCCAGCAGTTCAACAGGGGTTGGGGCCAACGTCCTGACTTTC
>NA|TRBJ2-2|NA|TRBV5-5
CASSSLGTSNTGELFF
TGTGCCAGCAGCTCCCTGGGGACTTCGAACACCGGGGAGCTGTTTTTT
>NA|TRBJ2-3|NA|TRBV27
CASSPPSRGPTDTQYF
TGTGCCAGCAGTCCCCCTAGCAGGGGACCGACAGATACGCAGTATTTT
>NA|TRBJ2-3|NA|TRBV7-3
CASSSSRRGGLNRDTQYF
TGTGCCAGCAGCTCAAGCCGGAGAGGGGGGCTTAACCGAGATACGCAGTATTTT
>few|TRBJ1-5|NA|TRBV10-3
CAISPTGGNQPQHF
TGTGCCATCAGTCCTACAGGTGGGAATCAGCCCCAGCATTTT
>NA|TRBJ1-4|NA|TRBV7-2
CASSFGGQGEKLFF
TGTGCCAGCAGCTTTGGGGGGCAAGGTGAAAAACTGTTTTTT
>NA|TRBJ1-1|NA|TRBV20-1
CSAAPNTEAFF
TGCAGTGCTGCGCCTAACACTGAAGCTTTCTTT
>NA|TRBJ1-5|NA|TRBV9
CASSVGTVSNQPQHF
TGTGCCAGCAGCGTAGGTACAGTTAGCAATCAGCCCCAGCATTTT
>NA|TRBJ2-3|NA|TRBV14
CASSLGGIGADTQYF
TGTGCCAGCAGCCTAGGGGGGATCGGAGCAGATACGCAGTATTTT
>NA|TRBJ1-5|NA|TRBV28
CASKDSNQPQHF
TGTGCCAGCAAGGACAGCAATCAGCCCCAGCATTTT
>NA|TRBJ2-7|NA|TRBV18
CASSPRQGGYEQYF
TGTGCCAGCTCACCCCGGCAGGGGGGCTACGAGCAGTACTTC
>once|TRBJ1-1|NA|TRBV19
CASSIVSLRTEAFF
TGTGCCAGTAGTATAGTTTCACTCAGGACTGAAGCTTTCTTT
>NA|TRBJ2-5|NA|TRBV6-1
CASSNILRETQYF
TGTGCCAGCAGTAATATACTACGAGAGACCCAGTACTTC
>NA|TRBJ1-1|NA|TRBV5-6
CASSRDGYTEAFF
TGTGCCAGCAGCCGGGACGGATACACTGAAGCTTTCTTT
>NA|TRBJ2-1|NA|TRBV11-2
CASSLTLGRMNNEQFF
TGTGCCAGCAGCTTAACGTTAGGGAGGATGAACAATGAGCAGTTCTTC
>NA|TRBJ2-1|TRBD1|TRBV29-1
CSVGQGTDYNEQFF
TGCAGCGTGGGACAGGGGACGGACTACAATGAGCAGTTCTTC
>NA|TRBJ1-2|NA|TRBV11-3
CASSHSSRTEHHYGYTF
TGTGCCAGCAGCCACTCTTCTAGGACAGAACATCACTATGGCTACACCTTC
>NA|TRBJ1-4|NA|TRBV5-1
CASSFGGGNEKLFF
TGCGCCAGCAGCTTTGGCGGCGGTAATGAAAAACTGTTTTTT
>NA|TRBJ2-2|NA|TRBV9
CASSRRRTDTGELFF
TGTGCCAGCAGTCGACGCAGGACGGACACCGGGGAGCTGTTTTTT